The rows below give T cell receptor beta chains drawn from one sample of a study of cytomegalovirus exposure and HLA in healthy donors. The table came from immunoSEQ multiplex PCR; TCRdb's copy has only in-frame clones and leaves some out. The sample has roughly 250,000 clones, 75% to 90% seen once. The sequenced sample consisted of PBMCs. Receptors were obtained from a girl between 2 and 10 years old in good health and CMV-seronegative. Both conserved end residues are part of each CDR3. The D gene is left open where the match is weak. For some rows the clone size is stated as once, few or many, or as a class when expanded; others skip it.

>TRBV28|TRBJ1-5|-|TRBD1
TGTGCCAGCAGAGAGCTAGGACAGGGGGGAAGTCAGCCCCAGCATTTT
CASRELGQGGSQPQHF
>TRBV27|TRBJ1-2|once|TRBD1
TGTGCCAGCAGTTTACGACAGGGCTATGGCTACACCTTC
CASSLRQGYGYTF
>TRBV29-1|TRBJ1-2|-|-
TGCAGCGTTGCCCGTCCTCGACAGGTCCCTCTCTATGGCTACACCTTC
CSVARPRQVPLYGYTF
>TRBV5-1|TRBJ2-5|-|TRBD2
TGCGCCAGCAGCTTGGTTCTGGGACTAGCGGACCCCCAGTACTTC
CASSLVLGLADPQYF
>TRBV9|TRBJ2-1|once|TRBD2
TGTGCCAGCAGCGAAAGCGGGGCTGGGAACAATGAGCAGTTCTTC
CASSESGAGNNEQFF
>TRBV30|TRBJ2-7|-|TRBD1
TGTGCCTGGAGTCCAGGGGGCTCGTACGAGCAGTACTTC
CAWSPGGSYEQYF
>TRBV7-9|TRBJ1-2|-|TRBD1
TGTGCCAGCAGCTTCTCTTACGGGACAGGGGGTGAATTCTATGGCTACACCTTC
CASSFSYGTGGEFYGYTF
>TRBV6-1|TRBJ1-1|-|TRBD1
TGTGCCAGCAGCAGACAGGGGGTGAACACTGAAGCTTTCTTT
CASSRQGVNTEAFF
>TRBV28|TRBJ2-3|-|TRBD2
TGTGCCAGCAGTGCCGCACTAGCGGGAGAGGGAGATACGCAGTATTTT
CASSAALAGEGDTQYF
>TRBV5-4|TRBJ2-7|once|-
TGTGCCAGCAGCTTTAATAACTACGAGCAGTACTTC
CASSFNNYEQYF
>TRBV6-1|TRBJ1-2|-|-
TGTGCCACCTCAAAGACAGTCTATGGCTACACCTTC
CATSKTVYGYTF
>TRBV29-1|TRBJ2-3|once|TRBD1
TGCAGCGTTGAAGGGGGACAGGGGCAGGGGTTGGTAGATACGCAGTATTTT
CSVEGGQGQGLVDTQYF
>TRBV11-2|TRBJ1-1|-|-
TGTGCCAGCAGCTTAGATCAAACAGTCCGAACTGAAGCTTTCTTT
CASSLDQTVRTEAFF
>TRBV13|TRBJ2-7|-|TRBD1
TGTGCCAGCAGCCTTGGGACAGGGTACGAGCAGTACTTC
CASSLGTGYEQYF
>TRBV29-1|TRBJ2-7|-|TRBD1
TGCAGCGTTGAAGACCCCGGACAGGGTCCTTCTTACGAGCAGTACTTC
CSVEDPGQGPSYEQYF
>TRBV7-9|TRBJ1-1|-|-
TGTTCCAGCAGCTTAGGCAGGGATCCGCGGACTGAAGCTTTCTTT
CSSSLGRDPRTEAFF
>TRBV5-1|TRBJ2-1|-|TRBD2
TGCGCCAGCAGCTTAAGACTAGCGGGGGGCAATGAGCAGTTCTTC
CASSLRLAGGNEQFF
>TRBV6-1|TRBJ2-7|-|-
TGTGCCAGCAGTGACCTCCAGGACAGTTTTCGTTACGAGCAGTACTTC
CASSDLQDSFRYEQYF
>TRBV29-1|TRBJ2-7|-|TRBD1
TGCAGCGTGGGGGACAGTACCTACGAGCAGTACTTC
CSVGDSTYEQYF
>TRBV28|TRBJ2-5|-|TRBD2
TGTGCCAGCGCCACAGGGCTGCTAGCGGGAGGACAAGAGACCCAGTACTTC
CASATGLLAGGQETQYF
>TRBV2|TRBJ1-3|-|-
TGTGCCAGCAGCCTGACAGTTACTGGAAACACCATATATTTT
CASSLTVTGNTIYF
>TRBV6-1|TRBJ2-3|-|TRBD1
TGTGCCAGCAGTCGGGACAGGGCAACAGATACGCAGTATTTT
CASSRDRATDTQYF
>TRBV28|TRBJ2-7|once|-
TGTGCCAGCAGTTTGTCGGGGGGCCCGTCGGTGGAGCAGTACTTC
CASSLSGGPSVEQYF
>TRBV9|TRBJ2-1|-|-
TGTGCCAGCAGCGTCCGGGGGGACAGGAACAATGAGCAGTTCTTC
CASSVRGDRNNEQFF
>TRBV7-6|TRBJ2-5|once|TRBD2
TGTGCCAGCAGCGGAGACAGGGGACTAGCGGGAACCCAAGAGACCCAGTACTTC
CASSGDRGLAGTQETQYF
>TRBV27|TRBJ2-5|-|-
TGTGCCAGCAGTTCCGGGGGAGTGCAAGAGACCCAGTACTTC
CASSSGGVQETQYF
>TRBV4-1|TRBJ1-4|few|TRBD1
TGCGCCAGCAGGGCACAGGGGGCGGGCGAAAAACTGTTTTTT
CASRAQGAGEKLFF
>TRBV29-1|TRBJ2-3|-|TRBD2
TGCAGCGCCCGGTCCAGCGGGAGCTCAGATACGCAGTATTTT
CSARSSGSSDTQYF
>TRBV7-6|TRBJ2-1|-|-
TGTGCCAGCAGCAGTCCCAGGGCGCGTTTTGGGAATGAGCAGTTCTTC
CASSSPRARFGNEQFF
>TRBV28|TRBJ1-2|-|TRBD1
TGTGCCAGCAGTCTCCAGAGGACAGGGGTTAACTATGGCTACACCTTC
CASSLQRTGVNYGYTF
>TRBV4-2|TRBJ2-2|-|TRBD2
TGTGCCAGCAGCCCGGTGGGCTCAGCGGGAGGGCCGAGTCCACACACCGGGGAGCTGTTTTTT
CASSPVGSAGGPSPHTGELFF
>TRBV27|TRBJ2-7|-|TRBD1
TGTGCCAGCAGTTTATTGACAGGGGGCTATAGAGACGAGCAGTACTTC
CASSLLTGGYRDEQYF
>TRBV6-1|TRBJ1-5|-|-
TGTGCCAGCGGGGGGAGGGGGTACAATCAGCCCCAGCATTTT
CASGGRGYNQPQHF
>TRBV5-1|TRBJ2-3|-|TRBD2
TGCGCCAGCAGCTCGGGGACTAACGGGGATACGCAGTATTTT
CASSSGTNGDTQYF
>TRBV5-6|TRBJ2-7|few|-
TGTGCCAGCAGCTTGCCGGACAGTCGGCCGAAGCAGTACTTC
CASSLPDSRPKQYF
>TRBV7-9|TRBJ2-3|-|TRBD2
TGTTCCAGCAGCCAATCGGGGGAGGGTGGTGCAGATACGCAGTATTTT
CSSSQSGEGGADTQYF
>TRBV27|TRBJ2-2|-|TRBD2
TGTGCCAGCAAGGTCCTAGCGGGAGGAGACACCGGGGAGCTGTTTTTT
CASKVLAGGDTGELFF
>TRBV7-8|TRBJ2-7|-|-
TGTGCCAGCAGCTTAGGATCTGTTCGGCGGGCCTTCGAGGTTAACGAGCAGTACTTC
CASSLGSVRRAFEVNEQYF
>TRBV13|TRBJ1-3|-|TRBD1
TGTGCCAGCAGCGCGACAGGGATCGGAAACACCATATATTTT
CASSATGIGNTIYF
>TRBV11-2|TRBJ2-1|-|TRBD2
TGTGCCAGCAGCTCCGGACTAGCGGCCTACAATGAGCAGTTCTTC
CASSSGLAAYNEQFF
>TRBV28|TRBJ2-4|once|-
TGTGCCAGCAGTCATACCCGCACCCAGACTAAAAACATTCAGTACTTC
CASSHTRTQTKNIQYF
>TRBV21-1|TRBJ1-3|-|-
TGTGCCAGCAGCAAAGCGCTTTGGAGCGGGTTCTTAATTATTTTT
CASSKALWSGFLIIF
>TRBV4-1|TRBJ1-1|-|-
TGCGCCAGCAGCCAACCGGACAGACCCGCTCATGAAGCTTTCTTT
CASSQPDRPAHEAFF
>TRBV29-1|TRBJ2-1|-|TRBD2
TGCAGCGGTGGACTAGCGGGAGGGCTCAATGAGCAGTTCTTC
CSGGLAGGLNEQFF
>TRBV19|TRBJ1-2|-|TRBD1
TGTGCCAGTAGTATTGCGGGCAGGGGGTTCTATGGCTACACCTTC
CASSIAGRGFYGYTF
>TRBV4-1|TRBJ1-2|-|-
TGCGCCAGCAGCCAAGATATGGAGGGGAGAGGTGGCTACACCTTC
CASSQDMEGRGGYTF
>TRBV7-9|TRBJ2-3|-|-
TGTGCCAGCAGCTTATTTAGGACTCTAGAGACAGATACGCAGTATTTT
CASSLFRTLETDTQYF
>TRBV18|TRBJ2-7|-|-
TGTGCCAGCTCACCAGCTGACTTGAGCTCCTACGAGCAGTACTTC
CASSPADLSSYEQYF
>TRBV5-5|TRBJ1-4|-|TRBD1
TGTGCCAGCAGCTTGGCGGGACAGGGGGCGGCTAATGAAAAACTGTTTTTT
CASSLAGQGAANEKLFF
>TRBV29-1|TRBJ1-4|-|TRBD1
TGCAGCGTTGTACTAAGGGGGGACAGGGCAGCTAATGAAAAACTGTTTTTT
CSVVLRGDRAANEKLFF